The 32 T cell receptor beta chains below all came from one sample that was sequenced in a study of T cells after posttransplantation cyclophosphamide (dated by TCRdb to between 2015 and 2016). Libraries came from the immunoSEQ multiplex PCR assay. TCRdb took this table from immuneACCESS and kept in-frame rearrangements with V and J called. Such tables lack part of the clones; where checked against another copy, unresolved V genes explain under half of the gap, and the rest is unexplained. The table notes about 33,000 clones here, none of them singletons. Approximately 1.3% of the sample goes to the ten largest clones. Specimen: PBMCs. These receptor sequences come from a girl aged 10 to 17 in good health, CMV-negative, and a related stem cell transplant donor.

This chain connects TRBV15 to TRBJ2-4, with 8 bases fitting TRBD1. Germline values: CDR1 LNHNV, CDR2 YYDKDF (reference sequence). V trimming: 6 bases; J trimming: 0 bases; junction bases outside the gene matches: 4. This CDR3 spans 15 amino acids. CDR3 coding DNA: TGTGCCACCAGTGGGACAGGTATAGCCAAAAACATTCAGTACTTC. It encodes CATSGTGIAKNIQYF.

This clone was seen a few times. The rearrangement uses TRBV7-2 and TRBJ2-7; the D gene is possibly TRBD2 (5 bases). V was pared by 1 base and J by 0 bases, with 13 bases between. CDR3 length equals 16 residues. CDR1 is SGHTA and CDR2 is FQGNSA in the germline V gene. This CDR3 reads CASSLESGYSSYEQYF. The DNA of the CDR3 is TGTGCCAGCAGCTTAGAATCGGGGTATAGCTCCTACGAGCAGTACTTC. Using reference TRBV7-2 and TRBJ2-7 for the parts outside the CDR3, the full variable domain is GAGVSQSPSNKVTEKGKDVELRCDPISGHTALYWYRQSLGQGLEFLIYFQGNSAPDKSGLPSDRFSAERTGGSVSTLTIQRTQQEDSAVYLCASSLESGYSSYEQYFGPGTRLTVT.

This clone was recorded many times. The V call is TRBV28, the J call TRBJ2-7, with a tentative D call TRBD2 (5 bases). The CDR3 extends over 13 amino acids. The germline V and J ends were trimmed by 7 bases and 6 bases, with 16 bases remaining between them. The V gene's germline CDR1 is MDHEN and CDR2 SYDVKM. This CDR3 reads CASTISTRGEQYF. For the CDR3, the DNA is TGTGCCAGCACGATCTCGACCCGGGGCGAGCAGTACTTC.

This clone was seen many times. The gene calls are TRBV5-5 and TRBJ1-4, with 8 bases that match TRBD1. The CDR3 has 16 amino acids. The V gene's germline CDR1 is SGHKS and CDR2 YYEKEE (reference sequence). With V trimmed by 4 bases and J by 0 bases, 5 bases remained unmatched. Here the CDR3 DNA reads TGTGCCAGCAGCATCCAGGGGGCCGCAACTAATGAAAAACTGTTTTTT. It encodes CASSIQGAATNEKLFF.

This clone showed up many times. V gene TRBV4-2 combines with J gene TRBJ1-2; D ambiguous. This CDR3 has 15 residues. Trimming took 4 bases from V and 8 from J, leaving 20 bases between them. CDR1 is LGHNA and CDR2 is YNFKEQ in the germline V gene. Written as DNA, the CDR3 is TGTGCCAGCAGCCGCCTCAGCGGTGGGATTAGGGGCTACACCTTC. It is translated as CASSRLSGGIRGYTF.

This clone was detected many times. The V gene is TRBV7-3, the J gene TRBJ1-4; D may be TRBD1 (6 bases). Germline V gene sequence: CDR1 SGHTA, CDR2 FQGTGA. Deletions cut 4 bases from V and 0 bases from J, with 9 bases between. The CDR3 runs to 15 residues. For the CDR3, the DNA is TGTGCCAGCAGCTCGACAGGCTCAACTAATGAAAAACTGTTTTTT. Its protein product is CASSSTGSTNEKLFF.

In this sample, this clone turned up many times. The V and J genes are TRBV5-4 and TRBJ2-7; TRBD1 aligns across 9 bases. Trimming at V came to 0 bases and at J to 5 bases, leaving 6 bases not matched to a gene. CDR3 length: 15 residues. The germline gives CDR1 SGHNT, CDR2 YYREEE (reference sequence). The CDR3 spells CASSLAGTGIHEQYF. The DNA of the CDR3 is TGTGCCAGCAGCTTGGCCGGGACAGGGATCCACGAGCAGTACTTC.

The chain carries TRBV23-1 and TRBJ2-7; unclear D gene. TRBV23-1 counts as an open reading frame of uncertain function. CDR3 length: 10 amino acids. Trimming removed 5 bases at V and 7 bases at J, with 6 bases between. The CDR3 coding sequence is TGCGCCAGCAGTTCCCATGAGCAGTACTTC. It codes for CASSSHEQYF.

This clone occurred many times. This chain uses TRBV19 with TRBJ1-1; the D is unclear. The CDR3 contains 12 residues. Germline V gives CDR1 LNHDA, CDR2 SQIVND (reference sequence). The V end was cut by 5 bases, the J end by 3 bases, with 7 bases between. The CDR3 DNA reads TGTGCCAGTAGTGCGCTTTACACTGAAGCTTTCTTT. It yields the protein CASSALYTEAFF.

The DNA for the CDR3 is TGTGCCAGCAGTCGCCGGGACAGGGGCGAGCAGTACTTC. It translates to CASSRRDRGEQYF. The chain carries TRBV28 and TRBJ2-7, with 10 nucleotides matching TRBD1. The V and J ends lost 5 bases and 6 bases, in that order; junction bases with no gene match: 4. This CDR3 is 13 amino acids long. The germline V gene has CDR1 MDHEN and CDR2 SYDVKM.

This clone was counted many times. The chain uses TRBV7-8 and TRBJ2-1; perhaps TRBD1 as D (6 bases). Trimming removed 3 bases at V and 5 bases at J, with 11 bases between. Germline V lookup: CDR1 SGHVS, CDR2 FQNEAQ. The CDR3 runs to 14 residues. The CDR3 DNA reads TGTGCCAGCAGCTTCCAGGGGCGAGACAATGAGCAGTTCTTC. The encoded protein is CASSFQGRDNEQFF.

This sequence joins TRBV15 and TRBJ2-6, with D perhaps TRBD1 (6 bases). CDR3 size: 15 residues. Germline assignment: CDR1 LNHNV and CDR2 YYDKDF (reference sequence). Trimming left V 0 bases short and J 3 bases short, with 6 bases between. The CDR3 sequence: CATSRDRGGANVLTF. Here the CDR3 DNA reads TGTGCCACCAGCAGAGACAGGGGTGGGGCCAACGTCCTGACTTTC.

This chain connects TRBV5-1 to TRBJ2-5; TRBD1 matches at 7 bases. This CDR3 spans 16 amino acids. From germline, CDR1 is SGHRS and CDR2 YFSETQ. The junction had 12 bases not matched to a gene; V was cut back by 4 bases and J by 3 bases. CDR3 sequence reads: CASSRLRAGTEETQYF. CDR3 sequence (DNA): TGCGCCAGCAGCCGACTCCGAGCCGGGACAGAAGAGACCCAGTACTTC.

The sample holds a few counts of this clone. The genes are TRBV7-3 and TRBJ2-5; 7 nucleotides align to TRBD2. The CDR3 length is 15 residues. Trimming took 0 bases from V and 4 from J; bases not matched to a gene: 5. Germline V lookup: CDR1 SGHTA, CDR2 FQGTGA. This chain's CDR3 is CASSLTGGIRETQYF. In nucleotides, the CDR3 is TGTGCCAGCAGCTTAACGGGGGGGATTAGAGAGACCCAGTACTTC.

The table lists this clone with many counts. The J gene is TRBJ1-2, the V gene TRBV14, with a possible D match to TRBD1 (5 bases). The germline V gene has CDR1 SGHDN and CDR2 FVKESK. V was clipped by 5 bases and J by 3 bases, with 13 bases between them. This CDR3 spans 14 amino acids. CDR3 DNA: TGTGCCAGCAGCGTTGGGGCACGGGACTATGGCTACACCTTC. Amino acid sequence: CASSVGARDYGYTF.

This clone was observed a few times. J is TRBJ2-5 and V is TRBV7-7, with 12 nucleotides matching TRBD2. The germline gives CDR1 SSHAT, CDR2 FNYEAQ (reference sequence). The J segment lost 4 bases and the V segment lost 5 bases, leaving 2 bases of the junction unmatched. The CDR3 consists of 14 residues. The CDR3 protein is CASSPGLAGETQYF. In nucleotides, the CDR3 is TGTGCCAGCAGCCCGGGACTAGCGGGAGAGACCCAGTACTTC.

This clone showed up many times. This sequence joins TRBV27 and TRBJ2-6; TRBD1 aligns across 10 bases. This CDR3 spans 19 amino acids. Germline assignment: CDR1 MNHEY and CDR2 SMNVEV (reference sequence). V shed 5 bases, J shed 0 bases, and the junction held 10 bases outside the gene matches. This CDR3 reads CASSMTGTGDLSGANVLTF. The CDR3, as DNA: TGTGCCAGCAGTATGACCGGGACAGGGGATCTCTCTGGGGCCAACGTCCTGACTTTC.

This chain joins TRBV5-1 and TRBJ2-3; 12 bases are shared with TRBD1. The CDR3 is 16 amino acids. V lost 4 bases, J lost 3 bases, and 6 bases stayed unmatched. Germline-derived CDR1 and CDR2 are SGHRS and YFSETQ. The DNA of the CDR3 is TGCGCCAGCAGCCCCGGGACAGGGGGCGCGACAGATACGCAGTATTTT. Its protein product is CASSPGTGGATDTQYF.

This clone was recorded many times. The chain recombines TRBV28 with TRBJ2-7; TRBD2 might be the D (6 bases). The CDR3 runs to 15 residues. Germline V gene sequence: CDR1 MDHEN, CDR2 SYDVKM. V was clipped by 3 bases and J by 3 bases, with 15 bases between them. Here the CDR3 reads CASSFSLTSRYEQYF. CDR3 in DNA: TGTGCCAGCAGTTTTTCCCTAACTAGCCGCTACGAGCAGTACTTC. Supplemented by reference TRBV28 and TRBJ2-7, the full variable domain reads DVKVTQSSRYLVKRTGEKVFLECVQDMDHENMFWYRQDPGLGLRLIYFSYDVKMKEKGDIPEGYSVSREKKERFSLILESASTNQTSMYLCASSFSLTSRYEQYFGPGTRLTVT.

This clone occurred many times. The chain carries TRBV7-2 and TRBJ2-7; 11 bases are shared with TRBD1. The V gene end was trimmed by 5 bases and the J gene end by 3 bases; junction bases not matched to a gene: 6. Germline values: CDR1 SGHTA, CDR2 FQGNSA. This CDR3 is 15 amino acids long. The CDR3 nucleotides read TGTGCCAGCAGCCCCGGGACAGGGGGAATCTACGAGCAGTACTTC. Protein product: CASSPGTGGIYEQYF.

This clone has ten or more counts. This rearrangement joins TRBV6-4 to TRBJ2-1; TRBD2 agrees at 9 bases. Trimming took 2 bases from V and 7 from J; bases not matched to a gene: 6. The CDR3 contains 15 residues. CDR1 is MRHNA and CDR2 is SNTAGT in the germline V gene. CDR3: CASSDRGGGANEQFF. The CDR3, as DNA: TGTGCCAGCAGTGACCGGGGCGGGGGGGCGAATGAGCAGTTCTTC.

The rearrangement uses TRBV7-9 and TRBJ2-1, with 8 bases that match TRBD1. This CDR3 has 15 residues. Germline values: CDR1 SEHNR, CDR2 FQNEAQ (reference sequence). Trimming took 2 bases from V and 7 from J; bases not matched to a gene: 7. This CDR3 is CASSLRQGRYNEQFF. The DNA for the CDR3 is TGTGCCAGCAGCTTAAGACAGGGGAGGTATAATGAGCAGTTCTTC.

At least ten counts were recorded for this clone. The genes are TRBV18 and TRBJ2-1; D is possibly TRBD2 (6 bases). Trimming stripped 5 bases from V and 8 bases from J, with 19 bases between. The CDR3 consists of 15 residues. CDR1 is KGHSH and CDR2 is LQKENI in the germline V gene. The DNA of the CDR3 is TGTGCCAGCTCAGCTAGCGCAACTATGGAGGATGAGCAGTTCTTC. Translation gives CASSASATMEDEQFF.

The chain employs TRBV7-9 and TRBJ2-2; weak D call: TRBD2 (6 bases). The V end lost 5 bases, the J end lost 5 bases, and 18 bases lay between the germline ends. Germline V gene sequence: CDR1 SEHNR, CDR2 FQNEAQ (reference sequence). The CDR3 runs 16 residues. The CDR3 DNA follows: TGTGCCAGCAGCGAACGAAAACCTGGGGGGACCGGGGAGCTGTTTTTT. Its translation: CASSERKPGGTGELFF.

The sample holds many counts of this clone. The CDR3 region is CASSLSLRGTGSDEQYF. DNA of the CDR3: TGTGCCAGCAGTCTCTCACTGAGAGGCACAGGGAGCGACGAGCAGTACTTC. The chain recombines TRBV28 with TRBJ2-7, with D possibly matching TRBD1 (6 bases). The CDR3 has 17 residues. In germline, CDR1 is MDHEN, CDR2 SYDVKM. V was shortened by 5 bases and J by 5 bases, with 25 bases between the two germline ends.

This clone was seen at least ten times. The V and J genes are TRBV30 and TRBJ1-1; the D gene is possibly TRBD1 (6 bases). This CDR3 has 13 amino acids. Germline V gene data show CDR1 as GTSNPN and CDR2 as SVGIG (reference sequence). This CDR3 is CARSRGVGTEAFF. The CDR3 DNA sequence: TGTGCGAGATCCAGGGGAGTTGGCACTGAAGCTTTCTTT.

This clone was observed at least ten times. The gene calls are TRBV7-7 and TRBJ2-2, with 8 bases fitting TRBD1. V dropped 4 bases and J dropped 3; count of bases not matched to a gene: 13. Germline CDR1 SSHAT, CDR2 FNYEAQ (reference sequence). This CDR3 has 18 residues. CDR3 sequence: CASSSGQATRMDTGELFF. The CDR3 region has the DNA TGTGCCAGCAGCTCGGGACAGGCTACCCGTATGGACACCGGGGAGCTGTTTTTT.

The sample holds a few counts of this clone. The J gene is TRBJ2-5, the V gene TRBV13, with 11 bases that match TRBD1. The CDR3 covers 16 residues. V shed 3 bases and J 4 bases; nucleotides not matched to a gene: 7. Germline V gene lookup returns CDR1 PRHDT and CDR2 FYEKMQ (reference sequence). CDR3 bases: TGTGCCAGCAGCTTTCCCTCCGGACAGGGGGCAGAGACCCAGTACTTC. This sequence encodes CASSFPSGQGAETQYF.

A note on this clone: A clone one base away is much larger, so this may be a read error. Because it lacks the conserved phenylalanine or tryptophan at the end, this CDR3 is likely a read error. This sequence joins TRBV4-3 and TRBJ2-7, with unresolved D. The CDR3 spans 15 residues. The germline V gene has CDR1 LGHNA and CDR2 YSLEER. Trimming removed 0 bases from V and 2 bases from J, with 11 bases in between. The CDR3 DNA reads as TGCGCCAGCAGCCAAGATAAAGAGGAGCCCTACGAGCAGTACTCC. Residues: CASSQDKEEPYEQYS.

The sample holds many counts of this clone. The V call is TRBV19, the J call TRBJ1-1; D unclear. V was clipped by 7 bases and J by 0 bases, with 12 bases between them. The CDR3 is 14 amino acids. Germline assignment: CDR1 LNHDA and CDR2 SQIVND (reference sequence). The CDR3 bases are TGTGCCAGTAAGGTTACAGCCATGAACACTGAAGCTTTCTTT. As protein: CASKVTAMNTEAFF.

The rearrangement links TRBV7-2 to TRBJ2-7; 7 bases agree with TRBD2. The CDR3 totals 15 residues. Trimming took 2 bases from V and 0 from J; bases not matched to a gene: 4. The germline V gene has CDR1 SGHTA and CDR2 FQGNSA. The CDR3 protein is CASSLIAGDSYEQYF. The CDR3, as DNA: TGTGCCAGCAGCTTAATAGCGGGTGACTCCTACGAGCAGTACTTC. Combining the CDR3 with reference TRBV7-2 and TRBJ2-7 gives the whole variable domain GAGVSQSPSNKVTEKGKDVELRCDPISGHTALYWYRQSLGQGLEFLIYFQGNSAPDKSGLPSDRFSAERTGGSVSTLTIQRTQQEDSAVYLCASSLIAGDSYEQYFGPGTRLTVT.

This clone was observed many times. The rearrangement joins TRBV7-2 to TRBJ2-3; 7 bases fit TRBD2. CDR1 SGHTA and CDR2 FQGNSA come from the germline V gene. Trimming took 8 bases from V and 6 from J; bases not matched to a gene: 5. The CDR3 spans 12 residues. The CDR3 DNA reads TGTGCCAGCGGAGCGGGAATGGATACGCAGTATTTT. Translating gives CASGAGMDTQYF. The full variable domain, rest sourced from reference TRBV7-2 and TRBJ2-3, is GAGVSQSPSNKVTEKGKDVELRCDPISGHTALYWYRQSLGQGLEFLIYFQGNSAPDKSGLPSDRFSAERTGGSVSTLTIQRTQQEDSAVYLCASGAGMDTQYFGPGTRLTVL.